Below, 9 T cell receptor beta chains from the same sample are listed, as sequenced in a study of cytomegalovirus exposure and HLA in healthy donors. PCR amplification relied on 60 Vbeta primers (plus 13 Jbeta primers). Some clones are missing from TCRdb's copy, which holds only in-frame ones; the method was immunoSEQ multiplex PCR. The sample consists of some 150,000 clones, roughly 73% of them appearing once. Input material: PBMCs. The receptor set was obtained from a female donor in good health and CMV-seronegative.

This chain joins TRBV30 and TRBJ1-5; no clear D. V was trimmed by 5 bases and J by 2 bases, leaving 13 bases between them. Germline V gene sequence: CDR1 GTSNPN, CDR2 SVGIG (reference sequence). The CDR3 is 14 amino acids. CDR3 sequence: CAWGRGIGNQPQHF. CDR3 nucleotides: TGTGCCTGGGGTCGAGGGATAGGCAATCAGCCCCAGCATTTT.

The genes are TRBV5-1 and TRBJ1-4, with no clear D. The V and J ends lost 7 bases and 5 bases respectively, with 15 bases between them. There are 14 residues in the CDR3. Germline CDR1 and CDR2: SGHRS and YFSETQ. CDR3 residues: CASATGNYNEKLFF. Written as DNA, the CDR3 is TGCGCCAGCGCAACGGGGAATTACAATGAAAAACTGTTTTTT.

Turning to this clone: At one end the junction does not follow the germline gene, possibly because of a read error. The CDR3 here is CASSPDSGGNQPQHF. Written as DNA, the CDR3 is TGTGCCAGCTCACCCGACTCAGGGGGCAACCAGCCCCAGCATTTT. This chain connects TRBV18 to TRBJ1-5; 8 bases map to TRBD1. The CDR3 is 15 residues long. The V gene's germline CDR1 is KGHSH and CDR2 LQKENI. Together with reference TRBV18 and TRBJ1-5, the CDR3 gives the full variable domain: NAGVMQNPRHLVRRRGQEARLRCSPMKGHSHVYWYRQLPEEGLKFMVYLQKENIIDESGMPKERFSAEFPKEGPSILRIQQVVRGDSAAYFCASSPDSGGNQPQHFGDGTRLSIL.

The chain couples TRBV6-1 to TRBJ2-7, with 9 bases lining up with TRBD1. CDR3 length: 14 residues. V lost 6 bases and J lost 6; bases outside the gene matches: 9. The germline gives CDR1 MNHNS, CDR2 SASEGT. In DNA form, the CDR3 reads TGTGCCAGCAGGAGCCGGACAGGGGACTTCGAGCAGTACTTC. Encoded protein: CASRSRTGDFEQYF.

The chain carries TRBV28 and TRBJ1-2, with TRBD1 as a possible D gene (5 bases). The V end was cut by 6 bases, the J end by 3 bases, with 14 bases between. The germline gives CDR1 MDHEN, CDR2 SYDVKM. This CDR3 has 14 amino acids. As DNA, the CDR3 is TGTGCCAGCAGGAAATCGGGGGGAGACTATGGCTACACCTTC. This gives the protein CASRKSGGDYGYTF.

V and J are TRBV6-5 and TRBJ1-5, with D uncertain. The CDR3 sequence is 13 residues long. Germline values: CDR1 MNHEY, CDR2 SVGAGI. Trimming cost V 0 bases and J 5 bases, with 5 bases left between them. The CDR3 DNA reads TGTGCCAGCAGTTACTCGCAGTATCAGCCCCAGCATTTT. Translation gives CASSYSQYQPQHF.

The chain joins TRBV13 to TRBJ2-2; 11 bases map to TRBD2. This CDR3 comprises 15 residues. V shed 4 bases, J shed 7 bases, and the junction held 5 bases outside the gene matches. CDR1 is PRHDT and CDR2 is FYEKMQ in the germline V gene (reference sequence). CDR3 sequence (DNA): TGTGCCAGCAGCTACACTAGCGGGAGCGACGGGGAGCTGTTTTTT. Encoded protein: CASSYTSGSDGELFF.

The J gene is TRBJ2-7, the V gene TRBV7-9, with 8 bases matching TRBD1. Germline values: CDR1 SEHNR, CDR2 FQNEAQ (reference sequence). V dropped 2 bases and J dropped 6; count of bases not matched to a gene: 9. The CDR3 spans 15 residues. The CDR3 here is CASSLSRQGSLEQYF. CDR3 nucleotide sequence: TGTGCCAGCAGCTTAAGTCGACAGGGGTCCCTCGAGCAGTACTTC. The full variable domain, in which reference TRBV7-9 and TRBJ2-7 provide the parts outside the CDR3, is DTGVSQNPRHKITKRGQNVTFRCDPISEHNRLYWYRQTLGQGPEFLTYFQNEAQLEKSRLLSDRFSAERPKGSFSTLEIQRTEQGDSAMYLCASSLSRQGSLEQYFGPGTRLTVT.

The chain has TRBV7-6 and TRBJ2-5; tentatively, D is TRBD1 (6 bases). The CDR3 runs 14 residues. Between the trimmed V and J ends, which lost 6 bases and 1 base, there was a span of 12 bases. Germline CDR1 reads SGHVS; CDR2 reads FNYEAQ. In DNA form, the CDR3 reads TGTGCCAGCAGTCAGGGGTTGAGCCAAGAGACCCAGTACTTC. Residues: CASSQGLSQETQYF.